Presented here are 14 T cell receptor beta chains from one specimen sequenced in a study of read filtering for tumor transcriptome and immune sequencing. The library was built from around 0.4 ug RNA with molecular barcoded adaptors for alpha/delta and beta/gamma chains. MiXCR was run by TCRdb on the reads, yielding one entry per CDR3 protein. The sample lists some 19,000 distinct CDR3 sequences; approximately 20% were seen once. The source material was a population of CD138-negative cells sorted from bone marrow. Source of these receptors: a donor at least 40 years old with multiple myeloma.

This clonotype appeared many times. This chain joins TRBV3-1 and TRBJ2-1; tentatively, D is TRBD1 (7 bases). Germline assignment: CDR1 LGHDT and CDR2 YNNKEL (reference sequence). This CDR3 comprises 15 residues. V lost 2 bases, J lost 8 bases, and 16 bases lay in between. The CDR3 spells CASSQKQGRFDEQFF. As DNA, the CDR3 is TGTGCCAGCAGCCAAAAACAGGGGAGGTTCGATGAGCAGTTCTTC.

By frequency in the sample, this clonotype is medium-sized. CDR3 sequence: CASSAYRGSNQPQHF. DNA of the CDR3: TGTGCCAGCAGTGCTTACAGGGGAAGCAATCAGCCCCAGCATTTT. The chain combines TRBV28 with TRBJ1-5; 7 bases align to TRBD1. This CDR3 spans 15 amino acids. Trimming took 5 bases from V and 1 from J; bases not matched to a gene: 5. The V gene's germline CDR1 is MDHEN and CDR2 SYDVKM.

This clonotype came up a few times. CDR3 protein: CASSPGATQYF. CDR3 sequence (DNA): TGTGCCAGCAGTCCCGGAGCGACCCAGTACTTC. This chain connects TRBV11-2 to TRBJ2-5; D remains ambiguous. Germline V gene sequence: CDR1 SGHAT, CDR2 FQNNGV. V was cut by 6 bases and J by 7 bases, with 9 bases left in between. CDR3 length: 11 amino acids.

The gene calls are TRBV2 and TRBJ1-6; 8 bases align to TRBD1. J lost 10 bases, V lost 4 bases, and 9 bases had no gene match. The CDR3 length is 15 residues. CDR1 and CDR2 (germline): SNHLY, FYNNEI. Here the CDR3 reads CASSADRGVSSPLHF. CDR3 coding DNA: TGTGCCAGCAGTGCAGACAGGGGCGTTTCGTCACCCCTCCACTTT.

This clonotype was found once. The junction does not match germline at one end; this may be a read error. V and J are TRBV29-1 and TRBJ2-1; 9 positions match TRBD2. The CDR3 runs to 15 residues. The V gene's germline CDR1 is SQVTM and CDR2 ANQGSEA. The CDR3 loop reads CSVVGASGDYNEQLF. The DNA for the CDR3 is TGCAGTGTTGTGGGGGCTAGCGGGGACTACAATGAGCAGTTGTTC.

The V and J genes are TRBV28 and TRBJ2-2; TRBD1 matches 7 bases. J was trimmed by 7 bases and V by 3 bases; bases with no gene match: 11. This CDR3 has 16 residues. Germline V CDR1 and CDR2: MDHEN, SYDVKM. The CDR3 coding sequence is TGTGCCAGCAGTTTGGGTGGACAGGTTCTATTCGGGGAGCTGTTTTTT. Its translation is CASSLGGQVLFGELFF.

This clonotype was recorded many times. A much larger clonotype is one base distant, so this may be a read error. The V gene is TRBV27, the J gene TRBJ2-1, with D perhaps matching TRBD1 (5 bases). Germline lookup yields CDR1 MNHEY and CDR2 SMNVEV (reference sequence). The CDR3 sequence is 13 residues long. CDR3 nucleotide sequence: TGTGCCAGCAGACTGACAGCGTATAATGGGCAGTTCTTC. It translates to CASRLTAYNGQFF.

This clonotype was found many times. The chain has TRBV11-2 and TRBJ2-1; the D is unclear. The CDR3 has 12 residues. Germline V CDR1 and CDR2: SGHAT, FQNNGV. V gave up 2 bases and J gave up 9 bases, with 8 bases separating them. The CDR3: CASSLRTPEQFF. The CDR3 DNA is TGTGCCAGCAGCTTAAGAACACCTGAGCAGTTCTTC.

Only one count was recorded for this clonotype. Because the CDR3 is missing its conserved closing phenylalanine or tryptophan, this is likely a read error. CDR3 in amino acids: CASSKRGLEGHEQFL. In DNA form, the CDR3 reads TGTGCCAGCAGCAAGCGCGGGCTAGAAGGTCATGAGCAGTTCCTC. This chain links TRBV11-2 with TRBJ2-1, with TRBD2 as a possible D gene (5 bases). The CDR3 spans 15 residues. Between the trimmed V and J ends, which lost 5 bases and 8 bases, there was a span of 19 bases. From germline, CDR1 is SGHAT and CDR2 FQNNGV.

This clonotype is medium-sized in the sample. The limits of the CDR3 on the DNA are not certain, so only TCRdb's listed CDR3 is given. V gene TRBV28 combines with J gene TRBJ2-1; the table calls TRBD2, which could not be checked here. Per germline, CDR1 MDHEN and CDR2 SYDVKM. Including both end residues, the CDR3 is 13 amino acids long. CDR3 loop: CASILDWYNEQFF.

The rearrangement joins TRBV11-3 to TRBJ2-1, with 12 bases that match TRBD2. The length of the CDR3 is 16 residues. V shed 5 bases, J shed 7 bases, and the junction held 9 bases outside the gene matches. Germline values: CDR1 SGHNT, CDR2 YENEEA. The DNA of the CDR3 is TGTGCCAGCAGCCCATCCGGGACTAGCGGGTTTAATGAGCAGTTCTTC. Amino acid sequence: CASSPSGTSGFNEQFF.

This clonotype was counted many times. The chain uses TRBV29-1 and TRBJ2-2; TRBD1 aligns across 8 bases. With 4 bases clipped from V and 6 bases from J, the junction kept 19 bases outside the gene matches. The CDR3 is made up of 18 amino acids. Germline CDR1 reads SQVTM; CDR2 reads ANQGSEA. The CDR3 spells CSVAQKRRGQGLPGELFF. For the CDR3, the DNA is TGCAGCGTTGCCCAGAAAAGAAGAGGACAGGGTTTGCCCGGGGAGCTGTTTTTT.

The rearrangement links TRBV27 to TRBJ2-5; 10 nucleotides agree with TRBD2. The CDR3 is 15 residues long. The V segment lost 4 bases and the J segment 4 bases; nucleotides outside the gene matches: 6. Germline lookup yields CDR1 MNHEY and CDR2 SMNVEV (reference sequence). This chain's CDR3 is CASSSSGRARETQYF. CDR3 coding DNA: TGTGCCAGCAGTTCCAGCGGGAGGGCCAGAGAGACCCAGTACTTC.

Within the sample, this clonotype is medium-sized. The chain is built from TRBV7-6 and TRBJ2-1; the match to TRBD2 covers 7 bases. Germline CDR1 reads SGHVS; CDR2 reads FNYEAQ. J gave up 0 bases and V 5 bases, and 13 bases lay outside the gene matches. This CDR3 has 18 amino acids. This CDR3 reads CASSGSEGLPSSYNEQFF. DNA for the CDR3: TGTGCCAGCAGCGGCTCGGAGGGACTACCGAGCTCCTACAATGAGCAGTTCTTC. The whole variable domain, filled in from reference TRBV7-6 and TRBJ2-1, reads GAGVSQSPRYKVTKRGQDVALRCDPISGHVSLYWYRQALGQGPEFLTYFNYEAQQDKSGLPNDRFSAERPEGSISTLTIQRTEQRDSAMYRCASSGSEGLPSSYNEQFFGPGTRLTVL.